Listed here are 5 T cell receptor beta chains from one sample, sequenced in a study of shared clonotypes between healthy human individuals. The method was immunoSEQ multiplex PCR; TCRdb's version includes in-frame clones alone and lacks a portion of them. The profile shows around 1.9 million clones, roughly 91% of them singletons. Terminally differentiated effector memory CD45RA+ cells were excluded from the naive CD8 cells, which were CD45RO-negative and positively selected for CCR7. The source material was naive CD8+ T cells from PBMCs. The receptor set was obtained from a man between 18 and 35 years old in good health. Some clones in this sample may be carry-over from other donors' samples.

This clone showed up just a few times. Other DNA variants within this sample encode the same CDR3. J is TRBJ1-2 and V is TRBV30; 7 nucleotides agree with TRBD1. The CDR3 sequence is 12 residues long. After removal of 4 bases from V and 5 bases from J, the junction contained 4 bases not matched to a gene. CDR1 and CDR2 from the germline V gene are GTSNPN and SVGIG (reference sequence). CDR3 in amino acids: CAWKGTEYGYTF. The CDR3 DNA reads as TGTGCCTGGAAAGGGACAGAATATGGCTACACCTTC.

This chain links TRBV27 with TRBJ1-2; TRBD1 is a possible D gene (5 bases). V lost 2 bases to trimming and J lost 7 bases, with 11 bases between them. Germline CDR1 and CDR2: MNHEY and SMNVEV (reference sequence). The CDR3 length is 13 residues. The CDR3 spells CASSLLQGGGYTF. DNA of the CDR3: TGTGCCAGCAGTTTACTCCAGGGCGGTGGCTACACCTTC.

This chain connects TRBV4-1 to TRBJ1-2; D possibly corresponds to TRBD1 (5 bases). The V gene lost 4 bases and the J gene lost 5 bases, with 17 bases spanning the gap. This CDR3 is 15 amino acids long. Germline assignment: CDR1 MGHRA and CDR2 YSYEKL. CDR3 bases: TGCGCCAGCAGCCTTAGGAACGGGGGAGGGTATGGCTACACCTTC. This encodes CASSLRNGGGYGYTF.

The J gene is TRBJ1-5, the V gene TRBV6-1; a weak D match, TRBD1 (5 bases). V shed 3 bases and J shed 7 bases, with 13 bases lying between them. The germline CDR1 and CDR2 sequences are MNHNS and SASEGT. The CDR3 extends over 14 amino acids. The CDR3 region is CASSETSGGQPQHF. The CDR3 coding sequence is TGTGCCAGCAGTGAGACGTCTGGGGGACAGCCCCAGCATTTT.

V and J are TRBV2 and TRBJ2-7; D remains unclear. V was cut by 0 bases and J by 5 bases, with 8 bases left in between. Germline values: CDR1 SNHLY, CDR2 FYNNEI. This CDR3 is built from 13 residues. DNA of the CDR3: TGTGCCAGCAGTGAAGCCAGGATGGACGAGCAGTACTTC. It codes for CASSEARMDEQYF.